A few counts support the clone carrying this T cell receptor (beta chain). The antigen is undetermined. Reverse transcribing all isolated RNA meant expressed TCRB transcripts were sequenced. The assay was immunoSEQ multiplex PCR, and TCRdb's table has in-frame clones only and misses some. Found here are around 45,000 clones, roughly 40% of them singletons; the top ten hold around 0.13%. The data were taken from a study of beta chain features in type 1 diabetes. Study results and limitations: When Type 1 diabetes patients were examined, their TCRB CDR3s proved moderately but significantly shorter in all four CD4+ subsets.

V shed 4 bases and J shed 4 bases, with 11 bases lying between them. CDR1 is SGHDN and CDR2 is FVKESK in the germline V gene. The CDR3 contains 14 residues. The clonotype was recovered from a man between 25 and 39 years old with type 1 diabetes. Sequencing used stem cell memory CD4+ T cells from blood. This chain uses TRBV14 with TRBJ2-1; D not certain. Written as DNA, the CDR3 is TGTGCCAGCAGCCCCCGGTTGAGGTACAATGAGCAGTTCTTC. This translates into CASSPRLRYNEQFF.